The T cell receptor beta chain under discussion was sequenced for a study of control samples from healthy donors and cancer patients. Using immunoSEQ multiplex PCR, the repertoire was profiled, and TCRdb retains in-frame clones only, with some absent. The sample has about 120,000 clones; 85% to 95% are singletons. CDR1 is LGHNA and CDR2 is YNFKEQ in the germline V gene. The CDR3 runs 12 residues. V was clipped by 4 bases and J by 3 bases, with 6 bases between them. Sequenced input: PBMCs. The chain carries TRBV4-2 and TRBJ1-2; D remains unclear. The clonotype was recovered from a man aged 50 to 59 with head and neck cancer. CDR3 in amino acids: CASSPRDYGYTF. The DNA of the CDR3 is TGTGCCAGCAGCCCTCGGGACTATGGCTACACCTTC.